A selection of T cell receptor beta chains follows, all from one sample in a study of blood T cell repertoires in COVID-19. Data came from immunoSEQ multiplex PCR; TCRdb stores just in-frame clones and leaves some out. The sample carries under 30,000 clones, more than 75% recorded once. The source material was peripheral blood. These receptor sequences come from a man over 45 with active COVID-19. Each CDR3 is given with its conserved first and last residue. A D gene is named only where the DNA matches it firmly. Clone size is given for some rows only: seen once, a few or many times, or a class if the clone is expanded.

V	J	size	D	DNA	CDR3
TRBV5-3	TRBJ2-5	.	TRBD2	TGTGCCAGAAGTCGAACGCGGTCTAGCGGGAGCCTTGGGACCCAGTACTTC	CARSRTRSSGSLGTQYF
TRBV29-1	TRBJ2-6	.	.	TGCAGCGTTGATGGGGCCCCCGGGGCCAACGTCCTGACTTTC	CSVDGAPGANVLTF
TRBV30	TRBJ2-1	.	TRBD1	TGTGCCTGGAGTAGGGGACAGGGGGTTGATGAGCAGTTCTTC	CAWSRGQGVDEQFF
TRBV10-3	TRBJ1-4	.	TRBD1	TGTGCCATCAGTGAGGGACAGGGGCAGCGGACTAATGAAAAACTGTTTTTT	CAISEGQGQRTNEKLFF
TRBV7-2	TRBJ1-1	.	.	TGTGCCAGCAGCTTCACACAGAACACTGAAGCTTTCTTT	CASSFTQNTEAFF
TRBV18	TRBJ1-5	once	.	TGTGCCAGCTCACCAGGCAGGGAAGGGCAGCCCCAGCATTTT	CASSPGREGQPQHF
TRBV12-3/TRBV12-4	TRBJ1-6	.	.	TGTGCCAGCACCGAGGGCCATAATTCACCCCTCCACTTT	CASTEGHNSPLHF
TRBV28	TRBJ2-2	few	.	TGTGCCAGCAGCAACAGGGGGGAGCTGTTTTTT	CASSNRGELFF
TRBV6-2/TRBV6-3	TRBJ1-1	.	TRBD1	TGTGCCAGCAGTTACTCGAACATCGGGACAGACGAAGCTTTCTTT	CASSYSNIGTDEAFF
TRBV30	TRBJ2-2	.	TRBD1	TGTGCCTGGAGGACAGGGTATACCGGGGAGCTGTTTTTT	CAWRTGYTGELFF
TRBV24-1	TRBJ1-2	.	.	TGTGCCACCAGTGACCCCAAGGAGACAGACTATGGCTACACCTTC	CATSDPKETDYGYTF
TRBV15	TRBJ2-1	.	.	TGTGCCACCAGCGACAGCAGCTACAATGAGCAGTTCTTC	CATSDSSYNEQFF
TRBV19	TRBJ2-7	few	.	TGTGCCACCAAATCCGCACCTGGGGCCGCGGCCGAGCAGTACTTC	CATKSAPGAAAEQYF
TRBV6-2/TRBV6-3	TRBJ1-1	.	.	TGTGCCAGCAGTACCGATGGGGCGGTTAACACTGAAGCTTTCTTT	CASSTDGAVNTEAFF
TRBV12-3/TRBV12-4	TRBJ2-7	.	.	TGTGCCAGCAGTTTGTCTTTTGTCGAGCAGTACTTC	CASSLSFVEQYF
TRBV9	TRBJ2-3	.	.	TGTGCCAGCAGCGTAGCTCCAACTAGCACAGATACGCAGTATTTT	CASSVAPTSTDTQYF
TRBV19	TRBJ2-2	once	.	TGTGCCAGTAGTATAAATAGTTACACCGGGGAGCTGTTTTTT	CASSINSYTGELFF
TRBV2	TRBJ2-4	.	.	TGTGCCAGCATAGGGACTGTTCTAGCCAAAAACATTCAGTACTTC	CASIGTVLAKNIQYF
TRBV6-6	TRBJ1-2	.	.	TGTGCCAGCAGTTCGGGGCAGGGGTACTATGGCTACACCTTC	CASSSGQGYYGYTF
TRBV4-1	TRBJ2-7	.	.	TGCGCCAGCAGCCAAGGAGGAGGGTTTTACGAGCAGTACTTC	CASSQGGGFYEQYF
TRBV2	TRBJ1-4	.	.	TGTGCCAGCAAGTTACAGGGTTCACCTAATGAAAAACTGTTTTTT	CASKLQGSPNEKLFF
TRBV14	TRBJ1-6	.	TRBD1	TGTGCCAGCAGCCAAGGACAGGGGGTAGGGTCACCCCTCCACTTT	CASSQGQGVGSPLHF
TRBV5-4	TRBJ1-2	.	.	TGTGCCAGCAGTCCAGGACAGCCTAAGGTTGGCTATGGCTACACCTTC	CASSPGQPKVGYGYTF
TRBV7-9	TRBJ1-1	.	TRBD1	TGTGCCAGCAGCTCCCTACGGGGTTTTCCAGGGGGCCTGAACACTGAAGCTTTCTTT	CASSSLRGFPGGLNTEAFF
TRBV6-6	TRBJ2-6	.	TRBD1	TGTGCCAGCAGTCCCCGGGACAGGGGGCGGTCTGGGGCCAACGTCCTGACTTTC	CASSPRDRGRSGANVLTF
TRBV7-2	TRBJ2-2	.	.	TGTGCCAGCAGCTTATTAGTGAGCACCGGGGAGCTGTTTTTT	CASSLLVSTGELFF
TRBV15	TRBJ2-5	.	TRBD2	TGTGCCACCGAGCGGGAGAGAGGAGAGACCCAGTACTTC	CATERERGETQYF